This is a list of T cell receptor beta chains from one sample in a study of blood T cell repertoires in COVID-19. Libraries were prepared by immunoSEQ multiplex PCR; TCRdb keeps only in-frame clonotypes and omits some of them. The data show some 250,000 clones, under 95% seen once. Sequences were obtained from PBMCs or T cells enriched from blood (not recorded which). These receptors were obtained from a woman between 35 and 50 years old with acute COVID-19. CDR3s include the opening cysteine and the closing phenylalanine or tryptophan. The D gene is left open where the match is weak.

V gene	D gene	J gene	CDR3 protein
TRBV5-4	NA	TRBJ1-4	CASSLGTATIGEKLFF
TRBV5-5	NA	TRBJ1-2	CASSLAVSLSYGYTF
TRBV7-8	TRBD2	TRBJ2-5	CASSLIAGGPETQYF
TRBV7-2	NA	TRBJ2-3	CASSSGARGGQYF
TRBV1	NA	TRBJ2-7	CTSSPLGLAGSSYEQYF
TRBV2	NA	TRBJ2-6	CASSEARRVSGANVLTF
TRBV7-9	NA	TRBJ2-7	CASSLAEGRSYEQYF
TRBV7-8	NA	TRBJ2-1	CASSLDRVTDEQFF
TRBV7-2	TRBD2	TRBJ2-2	CASSFGTSISGELFF
TRBV19	NA	TRBJ2-1	CASSIEGSSYNEQFF
TRBV7-9	TRBD1	TRBJ2-1	CASSTGTGSYNEQFF
TRBV2	NA	TRBJ1-2	CASQAQYGYTF
TRBV4-1	TRBD1	TRBJ2-1	CASSQVSQGGGYNEQFF
TRBV29-1	TRBD2	TRBJ2-1	CSGGLAGRNEQFF
TRBV19	NA	TRBJ2-3	CASSPQFGEQYF
TRBV19	TRBD1	TRBJ1-1	CASRGGQKLTEAFF
TRBV5-6	NA	TRBJ1-2	CASSLDTGTYGYTF
TRBV6-2/TRBV6-3	TRBD1	TRBJ1-2	CASSYGRGTGANYGYTF
TRBV15	NA	TRBJ2-1	CATSSEGNEQFF
TRBV29-1	NA	TRBJ2-3	CSVEEGGTQYF
TRBV18	NA	TRBJ1-4	CASSLDGAMGRKNEKLFF
TRBV5-1	NA	TRBJ1-2	CASSGRGPSSGGYTF
TRBV18	NA	TRBJ2-7	CASSFGQNYEQYF
TRBV28	TRBD1	TRBJ2-1	CASSSLTGAGEQFF
TRBV7-2	TRBD2	TRBJ2-5	CASSLGGTSGWETQYF
TRBV9	NA	TRBJ1-2	CASSPSGGSKGGYTF
TRBV12-3/TRBV12-4	NA	TRBJ2-1	CASRSNNEQFF
TRBV3-1/TRBV3-2	TRBD1	TRBJ2-2	CASSQAGMGQGAGNTGELFF
TRBV28	NA	TRBJ1-6	CASSLKIQSSYNSPLHF
TRBV20-1	NA	TRBJ1-3	CSATHPGTIYF
TRBV7-9	NA	TRBJ2-1	CASSSYRSSYNEQFF